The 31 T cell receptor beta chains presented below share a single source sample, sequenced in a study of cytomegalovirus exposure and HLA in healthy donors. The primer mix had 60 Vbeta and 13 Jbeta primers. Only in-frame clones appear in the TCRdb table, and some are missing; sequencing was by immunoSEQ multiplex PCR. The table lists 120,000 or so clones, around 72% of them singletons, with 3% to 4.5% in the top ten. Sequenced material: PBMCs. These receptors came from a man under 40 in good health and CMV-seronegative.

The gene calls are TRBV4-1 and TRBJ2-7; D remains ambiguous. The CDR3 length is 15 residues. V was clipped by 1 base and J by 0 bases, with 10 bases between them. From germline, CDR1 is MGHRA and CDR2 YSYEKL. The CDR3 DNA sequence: TGCGCCAGCAGCCAAGGGGCCCAAACCTCCTACGAGCAGTACTTC. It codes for CASSQGAQTSYEQYF.

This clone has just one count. CDR3 in DNA: TGTGCCAGCAGGCTCGGGGTATCTTCCTACAATGAGCAGTTCTTC. It is translated as CASRLGVSSYNEQFF. The gene calls are TRBV27 and TRBJ2-1; D may be TRBD2 (5 bases). Germline lookup yields CDR1 MNHEY and CDR2 SMNVEV (reference sequence). The CDR3 extends over 15 amino acids. V dropped 6 bases and J dropped 1 base, with 13 bases sitting between them.

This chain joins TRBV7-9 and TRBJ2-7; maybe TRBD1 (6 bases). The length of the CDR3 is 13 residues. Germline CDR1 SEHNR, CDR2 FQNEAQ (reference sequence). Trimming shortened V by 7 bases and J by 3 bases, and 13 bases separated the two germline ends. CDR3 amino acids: CASTRTDNYEQYF. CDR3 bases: TGTGCCAGCACCCGGACAGACAACTACGAGCAGTACTTC. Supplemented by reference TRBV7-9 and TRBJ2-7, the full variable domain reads DTGVSQNPRHKITKRGQNVTFRCDPISEHNRLYWYRQTLGQGPEFLTYFQNEAQLEKSRLLSDRFSAERPKGSFSTLEIQRTEQGDSAMYLCASTRTDNYEQYFGPGTRLTVT.

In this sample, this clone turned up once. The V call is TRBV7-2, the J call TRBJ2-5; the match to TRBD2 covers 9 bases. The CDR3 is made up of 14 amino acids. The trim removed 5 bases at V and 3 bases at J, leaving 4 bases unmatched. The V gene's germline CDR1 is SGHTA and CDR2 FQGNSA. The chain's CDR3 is CASSRAGGEETQYF. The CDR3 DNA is TGTGCCAGCAGCAGGGCGGGGGGGGAAGAGACCCAGTACTTC.

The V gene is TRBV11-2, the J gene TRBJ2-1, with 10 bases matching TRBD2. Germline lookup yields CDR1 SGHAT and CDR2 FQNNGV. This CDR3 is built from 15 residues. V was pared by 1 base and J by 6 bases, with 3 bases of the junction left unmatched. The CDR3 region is CASSLGLAGANEQFF. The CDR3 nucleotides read TGTGCCAGCAGCTTAGGGCTAGCGGGGGCCAATGAGCAGTTCTTC.

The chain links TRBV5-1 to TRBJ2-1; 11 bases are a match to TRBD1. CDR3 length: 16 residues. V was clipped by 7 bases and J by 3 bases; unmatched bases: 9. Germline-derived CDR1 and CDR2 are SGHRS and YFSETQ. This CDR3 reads CASVPGQGAVYNEQFF. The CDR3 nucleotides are TGCGCCAGCGTACCAGGACAGGGGGCTGTCTACAATGAGCAGTTCTTC.

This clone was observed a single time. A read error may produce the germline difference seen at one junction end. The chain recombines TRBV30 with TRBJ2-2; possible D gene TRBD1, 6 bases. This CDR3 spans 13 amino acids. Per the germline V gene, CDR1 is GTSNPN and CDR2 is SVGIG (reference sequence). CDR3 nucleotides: TGTGCCTGGAGTGTACGGGACACCGGAGAGCTGTTTTTT. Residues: CAWSVRDTGELFF.

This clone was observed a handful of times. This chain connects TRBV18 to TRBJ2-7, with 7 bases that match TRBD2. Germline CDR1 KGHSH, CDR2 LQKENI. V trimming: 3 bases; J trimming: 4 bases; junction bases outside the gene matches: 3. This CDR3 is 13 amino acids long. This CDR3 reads CASSPGREYEQYF. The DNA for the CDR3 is TGTGCCAGCTCACCTGGGCGGGAGTACGAGCAGTACTTC. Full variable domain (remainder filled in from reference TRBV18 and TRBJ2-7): NAGVMQNPRHLVRRRGQEARLRCSPMKGHSHVYWYRQLPEEGLKFMVYLQKENIIDESGMPKERFSAEFPKEGPSILRIQQVVRGDSAAYFCASSPGREYEQYFGPGTRLTVT.

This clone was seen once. CDR3 DNA: TGTGCAAGTCGCTTAAGGGGTGTGGTTGGGACAGATACGCAGTATTTT. Translation: CASRLRGVVGTDTQYF. The chain has TRBV12-2 and TRBJ2-3; the table calls TRBD1, which could not be checked here. TRBV12-2 is deemed a pseudogene. CDR3 length: 16 amino acids.

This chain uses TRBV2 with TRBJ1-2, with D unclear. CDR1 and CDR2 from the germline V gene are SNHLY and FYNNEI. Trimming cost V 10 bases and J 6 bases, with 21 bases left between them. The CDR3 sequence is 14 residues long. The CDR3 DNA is TGTGCCACCCCAGCCCACTTTCTCCGGGATGGCTACACCTTC. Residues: CATPAHFLRDGYTF.

CDR3 DNA sequence: TGTGCCAGCAGTTACTTGGACGGGAGCTCCTACGAGCAGTACTTC. Its protein product is CASSYLDGSSYEQYF. The chain employs TRBV6-6 and TRBJ2-5; TRBD2 might be the D (6 bases). The end of the DNA fits TRBJ2-7 better, so the J call may be wrong. There are 15 residues in the CDR3. CDR1 is MNHNY, CDR2 SVGAGI, per germline (reference sequence).

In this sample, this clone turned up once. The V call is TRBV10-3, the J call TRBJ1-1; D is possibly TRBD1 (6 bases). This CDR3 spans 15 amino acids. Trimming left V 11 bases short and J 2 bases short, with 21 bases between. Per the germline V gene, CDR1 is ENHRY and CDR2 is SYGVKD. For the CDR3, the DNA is TGTGCCGCCCGGACAGAACGATATATTAACACTGAAGCTTTCTTT. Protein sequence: CAARTERYINTEAFF.

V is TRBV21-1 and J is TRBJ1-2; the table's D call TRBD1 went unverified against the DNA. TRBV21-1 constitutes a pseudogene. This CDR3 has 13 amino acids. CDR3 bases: TGTGCCAGCAGCAAAGAGGGGTCCTATGGCTACACCTTC. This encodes CASSKEGSYGYTF.

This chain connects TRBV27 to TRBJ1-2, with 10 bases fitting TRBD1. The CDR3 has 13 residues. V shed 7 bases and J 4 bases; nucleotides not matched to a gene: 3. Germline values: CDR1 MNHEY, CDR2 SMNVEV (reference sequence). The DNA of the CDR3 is TGTGCCAGCACCCGACAGGGGGCCTATGGCTACACCTTC. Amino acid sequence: CASTRQGAYGYTF.

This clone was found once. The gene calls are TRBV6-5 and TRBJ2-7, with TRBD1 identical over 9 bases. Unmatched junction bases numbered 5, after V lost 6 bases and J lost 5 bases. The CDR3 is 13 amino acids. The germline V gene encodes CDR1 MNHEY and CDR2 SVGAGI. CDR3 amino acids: CASSWDRADEQYF. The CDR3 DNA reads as TGTGCCAGCAGCTGGGACAGGGCGGACGAGCAGTACTTC.

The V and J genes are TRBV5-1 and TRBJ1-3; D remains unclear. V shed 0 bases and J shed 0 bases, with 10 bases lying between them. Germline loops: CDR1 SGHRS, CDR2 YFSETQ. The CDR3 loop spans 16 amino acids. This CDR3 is CASSLVTASSGNTIYF. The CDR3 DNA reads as TGCGCCAGCAGCTTGGTTACAGCATCCTCTGGAAACACCATATATTTT.

The CDR3 sequence is CAWSVVGGSTDTQYF. The DNA of the CDR3 is TGTGCCTGGAGTGTTGTTGGGGGGAGCACAGATACGCAGTATTTT. This sequence joins TRBV30 and TRBJ2-3, with D maybe TRBD2 (6 bases). Per the germline V gene, CDR1 is GTSNPN and CDR2 is SVGIG (reference sequence). V was pared by 0 bases and J by 0 bases, with 10 bases between. The CDR3 runs 15 residues.

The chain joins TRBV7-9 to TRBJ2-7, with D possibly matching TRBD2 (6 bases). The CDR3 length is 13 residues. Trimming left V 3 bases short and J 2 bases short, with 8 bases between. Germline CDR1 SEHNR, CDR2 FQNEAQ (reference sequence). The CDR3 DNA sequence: TGTGCCAGCAGCTTCGGGGGAGCCTACGAGCAGTACTTC. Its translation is CASSFGGAYEQYF.

CDR3 coding DNA: TGTGCCAGCAGCTTACGGGGCTATGGCTACACCTTC. Translated: CASSLRGYGYTF. The chain is built from TRBV7-2 and TRBJ1-2; D gene unclear. Germline V gives CDR1 SGHTA, CDR2 FQGNSA. V dropped 2 bases and J dropped 4 bases, with 5 bases sitting between them. The CDR3 extends over 12 amino acids.

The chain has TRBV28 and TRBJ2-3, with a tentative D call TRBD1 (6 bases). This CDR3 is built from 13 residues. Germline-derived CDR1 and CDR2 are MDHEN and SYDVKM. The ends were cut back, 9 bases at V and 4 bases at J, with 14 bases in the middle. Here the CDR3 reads CARPKQGPDTQYF. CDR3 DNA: TGTGCCAGACCGAAACAGGGCCCAGATACGCAGTATTTT.

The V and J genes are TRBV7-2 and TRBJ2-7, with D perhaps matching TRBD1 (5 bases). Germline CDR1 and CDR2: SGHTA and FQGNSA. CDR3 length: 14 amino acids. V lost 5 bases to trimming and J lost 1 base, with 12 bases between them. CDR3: CASSPRQTSYEQYF. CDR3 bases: TGTGCCAGCAGCCCTAGACAGACATCCTACGAGCAGTACTTC. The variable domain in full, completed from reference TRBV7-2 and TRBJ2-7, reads GAGVSQSPSNKVTEKGKDVELRCDPISGHTALYWYRQSLGQGLEFLIYFQGNSAPDKSGLPSDRFSAERTGGSVSTLTIQRTQQEDSAVYLCASSPRQTSYEQYFGPGTRLTVT.

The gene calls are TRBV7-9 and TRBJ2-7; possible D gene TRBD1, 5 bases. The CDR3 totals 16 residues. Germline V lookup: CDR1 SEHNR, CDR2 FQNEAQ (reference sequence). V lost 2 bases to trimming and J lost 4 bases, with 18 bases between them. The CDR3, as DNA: TGTGCCAGCAGCTTAATCAGGGTTTTAAGCTCGTACGAGCAGTACTTC. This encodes CASSLIRVLSSYEQYF. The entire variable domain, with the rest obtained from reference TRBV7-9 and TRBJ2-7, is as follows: DTGVSQNPRHKITKRGQNVTFRCDPISEHNRLYWYRQTLGQGPEFLTYFQNEAQLEKSRLLSDRFSAERPKGSFSTLEIQRTEQGDSAMYLCASSLIRVLSSYEQYFGPGTRLTVT.

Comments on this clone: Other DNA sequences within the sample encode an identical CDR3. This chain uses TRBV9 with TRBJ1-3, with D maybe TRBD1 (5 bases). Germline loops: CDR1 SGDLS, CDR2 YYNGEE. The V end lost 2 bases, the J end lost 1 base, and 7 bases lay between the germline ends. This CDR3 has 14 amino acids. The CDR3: CASSVQGSGNTIYF. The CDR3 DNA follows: TGTGCCAGCAGCGTCCAGGGTTCTGGAAACACCATATATTTT.

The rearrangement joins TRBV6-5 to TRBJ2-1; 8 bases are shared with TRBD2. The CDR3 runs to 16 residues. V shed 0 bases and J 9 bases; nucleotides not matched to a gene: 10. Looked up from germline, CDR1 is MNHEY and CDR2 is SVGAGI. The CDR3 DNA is TGTGCCAGCAGTTACTCTAGCGGGGTGGTCTTGACTGAGCAGTTCTTC. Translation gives CASSYSSGVVLTEQFF.

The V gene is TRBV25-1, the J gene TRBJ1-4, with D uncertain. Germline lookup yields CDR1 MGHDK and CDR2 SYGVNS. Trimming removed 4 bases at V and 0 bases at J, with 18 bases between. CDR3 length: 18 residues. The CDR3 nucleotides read TGTGCCAGCAGTGTGGGAGTAGGGCGGTGGGCAACTAATGAAAAACTGTTTTTT. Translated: CASSVGVGRWATNEKLFF.

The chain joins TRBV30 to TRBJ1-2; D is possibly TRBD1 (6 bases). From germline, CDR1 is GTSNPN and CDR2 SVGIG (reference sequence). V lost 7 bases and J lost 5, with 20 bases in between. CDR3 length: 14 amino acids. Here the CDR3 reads CAFPSTGGGYGYTF. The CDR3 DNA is TGTGCCTTTCCCTCGACAGGTGGCGGGTATGGCTACACCTTC.

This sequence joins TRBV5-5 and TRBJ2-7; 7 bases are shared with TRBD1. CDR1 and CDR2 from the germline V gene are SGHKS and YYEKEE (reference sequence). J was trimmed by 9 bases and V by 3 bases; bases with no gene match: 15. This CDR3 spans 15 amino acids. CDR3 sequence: CASSSTGTVASGQYF. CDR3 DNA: TGTGCCAGCAGCTCAACCGGGACAGTTGCCTCTGGGCAGTACTTC.

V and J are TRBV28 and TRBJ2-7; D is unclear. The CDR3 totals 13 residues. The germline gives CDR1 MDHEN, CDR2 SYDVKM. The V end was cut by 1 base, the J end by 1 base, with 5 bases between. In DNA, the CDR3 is TGTGCCAGCAGTTTATACAGATCCTACGAGCAGTACTTC. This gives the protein CASSLYRSYEQYF.

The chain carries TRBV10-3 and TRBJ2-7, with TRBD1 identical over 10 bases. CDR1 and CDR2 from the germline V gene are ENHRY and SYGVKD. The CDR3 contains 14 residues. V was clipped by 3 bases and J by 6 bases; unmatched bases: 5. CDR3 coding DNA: TGTGCCATCAGTGACGGGACAGGGGCGATCGAGCAGTACTTC. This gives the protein CAISDGTGAIEQYF.

The CDR3 DNA sequence: TGTGCCAGCACCGTACGGGGGGGTAACTATGGCTACACCTTC. Protein product: CASTVRGGNYGYTF. The chain couples TRBV28 to TRBJ1-2, with D possibly being TRBD1 (5 bases). This CDR3 contains 14 residues. V was shortened by 7 bases and J by 1 base, with 13 bases between the two germline ends. Germline V CDR1 and CDR2: MDHEN, SYDVKM.

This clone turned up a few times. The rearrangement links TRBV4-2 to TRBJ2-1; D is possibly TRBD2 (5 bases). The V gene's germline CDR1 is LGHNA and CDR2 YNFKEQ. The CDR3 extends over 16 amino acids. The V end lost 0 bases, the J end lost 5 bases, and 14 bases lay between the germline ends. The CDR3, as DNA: TGTGCCAGCAGCCAAGAGAGTAGCGTAGAAAACAATGAGCAGTTCTTC. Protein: CASSQESSVENNEQFF.